This T cell receptor beta chain was profiled in a study of blood T cell repertoires in COVID-19. This CDR3 comprises 12 residues. V shed 5 bases and J shed 9 bases, with 14 bases lying between them. Germline V gives CDR1 SNHLY, CDR2 FYNNEI. TCRdb's copy holds only in-frame clones and misses some; the assay was immunoSEQ multiplex PCR. The sample carries 80,000 to 95,000 clones, approximately 77% recorded once. Sequenced: peripheral blood. V gene TRBV2 combines with J gene TRBJ2-7, with D possibly TRBD2 on 6 matching bases. The sequence came from a woman of 80 years or more with acute or convalescent COVID-19. The CDR3 sequence is CASSPGTSGQYF. For the CDR3, the DNA is TGTGCCAGCAGTCCCGGGACTTCGGGGCAGTACTTC.